Presented here are 29 T cell receptor beta chains from one specimen sequenced in a study of T cells after yellow fever vaccination. TCRdb independently ran MiXCR on the 5' RACE reads; one entry per CDR3 protein. The data show over 250,000 distinct CDR3 sequences, over 4.5% seen once. This specimen was CD4+ T cells sorted from PBMCs, taken on the day of the yellow fever booster vaccination. All receptors come from a man between 18 and 29 years old who received the YFV17D yellow fever vaccine.

Only a few counts were recorded for this clonotype. V gene TRBV6-5 combines with J gene TRBJ1-1, with 7 bases that match TRBD1. From germline, CDR1 is MNHEY and CDR2 SVGAGI. The CDR3 contains 13 residues. After removal of 2 bases from V and 7 bases from J, the junction contained 4 bases not matched to a gene. CDR3 sequence (DNA): TGTGCCAGCAGTTACAGGGGGCTTGGTGAAGCTTTCTTT. This codes for CASSYRGLGEAFF.

With respect to this clonotype: Germline and junction disagree at one end, which may indicate a read error. This chain uses TRBV6-2 or TRBV6-3 with TRBJ1-2, with D unresolved. From germline, CDR1 is MNHEY and CDR2 SVGEGT. The CDR3 runs to 12 residues. The CDR3 sequence is CASTTGRVGYAF. DNA for the CDR3: TGTGCCAGCACCACCGGTAGGGTTGGCTACGCCTTC.

This clonotype was picked up a small number of times. J is TRBJ2-3 and V is TRBV7-9; D not resolved. The V end lost 1 base, the J end lost 6 bases, and 8 bases lay between the germline ends. This CDR3 is 13 amino acids long. The germline V gene encodes CDR1 SEHNR and CDR2 FQNEAQ (reference sequence). The CDR3 bases are TGTGCCAGCAGCTTAGTCTATCTTGATACGCAGTATTTT. Protein: CASSLVYLDTQYF. Complete variable domain (other parts from reference TRBV7-9 and TRBJ2-3): DTGVSQNPRHKITKRGQNVTFRCDPISEHNRLYWYRQTLGQGPEFLTYFQNEAQLEKSRLLSDRFSAERPKGSFSTLEIQRTEQGDSAMYLCASSLVYLDTQYFGPGTRLTVL.

This clonotype has more than one count but fewer than ten. The V call is TRBV27, the J call TRBJ2-2; 7 bases match TRBD2. The CDR3 extends over 15 amino acids. Unmatched junction bases numbered 9, after V lost 7 bases and J lost 4 bases. Germline CDR1 MNHEY, CDR2 SMNVEV (reference sequence). CDR3 amino acids: CASTDGPGGTGELFF. In DNA, the CDR3 is TGTGCCAGCACTGACGGCCCGGGGGGCACCGGGGAGCTGTTTTTT.

This clonotype was seen at least ten times. The chain joins TRBV7-2 to TRBJ1-2, with D possibly being TRBD1 (6 bases). Trimming stripped 1 base from V and 4 bases from J, with 13 bases between. The germline V gene has CDR1 SGHTA and CDR2 FQGNSA. This CDR3 region has 15 residues. The CDR3 here is CASSLGVGGIYGYTF. The CDR3 DNA follows: TGTGCCAGCAGCTTAGGTGTAGGGGGAATCTATGGCTACACCTTC.

The rearrangement links TRBV6-1 to TRBJ2-3; 8 bases line up with TRBD1. The ends lost 8 bases at V and 6 bases at J; junction bases unmatched: 16. CDR1 is MNHNS, CDR2 SASEGT, per germline. The CDR3 contains 16 residues. The DNA of the CDR3 is TGTGCCAGCTTACTTACAGGGGGGAAGCCATCGGATACGCAGTATTTT. Encoded protein: CASLLTGGKPSDTQYF.

The J gene is TRBJ1-6, the V gene TRBV7-8; a weak D match, TRBD1 (6 bases). Germline-derived CDR1 and CDR2 are SGHVS and FQNEAQ. With 1 base removed from V and 8 bases from J, the gap between germline ends came to 24 bases. This CDR3 comprises 19 residues. The DNA of the CDR3 is TGTGCCAGCAGCTTAGTTTTTTCGGGACATTTTGTTGCGGATTCACCCCTCCACTTT. Encoded protein: CASSLVFSGHFVADSPLHF.

A few counts support this clonotype. The chain employs TRBV2 and TRBJ1-1, with D perhaps TRBD1 (5 bases). Deletions cut 6 bases from V and 4 bases from J, with 9 bases between. The CDR3 extends over 12 amino acids. Germline V lookup: CDR1 SNHLY, CDR2 FYNNEI. The CDR3 DNA reads TGTGCCAGCAGGGGGGAGAGCACTGAAGCTTTCTTT. Translation: CASRGESTEAFF.

This clonotype has a count of ten or more. The gene calls are TRBV5-6 and TRBJ2-2, with TRBD2 matching over 11 bases. The CDR3 is made up of 15 amino acids. Germline V CDR1 and CDR2: SGHDT, YYEEEE. The V gene end was trimmed by 4 bases and the J gene end by 3 bases; junction bases not matched to a gene: 2. The CDR3 reads CASSPGLADTGELFF. The DNA of the CDR3 is TGTGCCAGCAGCCCGGGACTAGCGGACACCGGGGAGCTGTTTTTT.

This clonotype was detected ten times or more. The V gene is TRBV12-3 or TRBV12-4, the J gene TRBJ1-6, with D perhaps matching TRBD1 (5 bases). This CDR3 comprises 12 residues. V shed 5 bases and J shed 9 bases, with 8 bases lying between them. The chain's CDR3 is CASSEGFSPLHF. For the CDR3, the DNA is TGTGCCAGCAGTGAGGGGTTTTCACCCCTCCACTTT.

V and J are TRBV6-6 and TRBJ2-1, with TRBD1 matching 8 bases. This CDR3 has 18 amino acids. The V and J ends lost 5 bases and 2 bases, in that order; junction bases with no gene match: 14. The germline V gene has CDR1 MNHNY and CDR2 SVGAGI (reference sequence). CDR3 sequence (DNA): TGTGCCAGCAGTAGGCTTCCGGGACAGGCCGGCACCTACAATGAGCAGTTCTTC. The encoded protein is CASSRLPGQAGTYNEQFF.

This clonotype was found many times. The chain is built from TRBV7-2 and TRBJ1-2; D remains ambiguous. Germline-derived CDR1 and CDR2 are SGHTA and FQGNSA. The CDR3 is made up of 13 amino acids. V lost 3 bases to trimming and J lost 0 bases, with 5 bases between them. CDR3 in amino acids: CASSFGANYGYTF. The DNA of the CDR3 is TGTGCCAGCAGCTTTGGGGCTAACTATGGCTACACCTTC.

In this sample, this clonotype turned up a few times. The chain joins TRBV12-3 or TRBV12-4 to TRBJ2-1; 8 nucleotides align to TRBD2. The V segment lost 6 bases and the J segment 4 bases; nucleotides outside the gene matches: 8. This CDR3 contains 15 residues. The CDR3 DNA is TGTGCCAGCAGGGCCGGGACTAGGTCATACAATGAGCAGTTCTTC. It specifies CASRAGTRSYNEQFF.

V usage is TRBV10-3 and J usage is TRBJ1-1, with TRBD1 matching 8 bases. Trimming took 8 bases from V and 1 from J; bases not matched to a gene: 6. In germline, CDR1 is ENHRY, CDR2 SYGVKD. The CDR3 sequence is 14 residues long. The CDR3 is CAIGPGQGNTEAFF. CDR3 nucleotide sequence: TGTGCCATCGGCCCCGGACAGGGGAACACTGAAGCTTTCTTT.

The table lists this clonotype with many counts. The chain is built from TRBV5-1 and TRBJ2-5, with D tentatively TRBD2 (6 bases). Trimming shortened V by 4 bases and J by 7 bases, and 20 bases separated the two germline ends. The CDR3 is made up of 15 amino acids. From germline, CDR1 is SGHRS and CDR2 YFSETQ. CDR3 sequence: CASSPRGWQTGTQYF. The CDR3 DNA reads TGCGCCAGCAGCCCCCGGGGGTGGCAGACGGGGACCCAGTACTTC.

This clonotype appeared a few times. The chain combines TRBV7-9 with TRBJ1-6, with unresolved D. Germline V lookup: CDR1 SEHNR, CDR2 FQNEAQ (reference sequence). The V gene lost 3 bases and the J gene lost 12 bases, with 6 bases spanning the gap. CDR3 length equals 11 residues. The CDR3 reads CASSFAEPLHF. In DNA form, the CDR3 reads TGTGCCAGCAGCTTTGCGGAACCCCTCCACTTT.

This clonotype was observed many times. This chain connects TRBV12-3 or TRBV12-4 to TRBJ1-6; D call uncertain. The CDR3 runs 15 residues. V lost 1 base to trimming and J lost 14 bases, with 18 bases between them. This CDR3 reads CASSLDIAGFGALHF. The CDR3 DNA reads TGTGCCAGCAGTTTAGATATCGCGGGATTTGGGGCCCTCCACTTT.

This clonotype was recorded a few times. For the CDR3, the DNA is TGCAGCCCCTGTGAGGAGACCCAGTACTTC. Amino acids: CSPCEETQYF. V is TRBV29-1 and J is TRBJ2-5; D is uncertain. V shed 8 bases and J shed 5 bases, with 9 bases lying between them. Per germline, CDR1 SQVTM and CDR2 ANQGSEA. The CDR3 runs 10 residues.

There are a few counts of this clonotype. The chain links TRBV4-1 to TRBJ2-2, with 8 bases aligning to TRBD2. Trimming removed 8 bases from V and 6 bases from J; junction bases left unmatched: 8. CDR3 length: 14 amino acids. Germline lookup yields CDR1 MGHRA and CDR2 YSYEKL. The CDR3 protein is CASERGGSAGELFF. DNA of the CDR3: TGCGCCAGCGAACGGGGGGGTTCGGCCGGGGAGCTGTTTTTT.

This clonotype showed up just a few times. The gene calls are TRBV12-3 or TRBV12-4 and TRBJ2-3, with a weak D call TRBD2 (5 bases). The CDR3 is 13 residues long. Deletions cut 4 bases from V and 8 bases from J, with 13 bases between. Written as DNA, the CDR3 is TGTGCCAGCAGTTGGCTGACCCGGGGTACGCAGTATTTT. This encodes CASSWLTRGTQYF.

The chain recombines TRBV2 with TRBJ2-1; D perhaps matches TRBD2 (6 bases). CDR1 and CDR2 from the germline V gene are SNHLY and FYNNEI. The CDR3 runs to 12 residues. Trimming cost V 6 bases and J 5 bases, with 8 bases left between them. The CDR3 DNA sequence: TGTGCCAGCAGCCGGACTAACAATGAGCAGTTCTTC. Its protein product is CASSRTNNEQFF.

This clonotype has more than one count but fewer than ten. The V call is TRBV6-2 or TRBV6-3, the J call TRBJ2-7; 8 bases agree with TRBD1. Trimming at V came to 6 bases and at J to 11 bases, leaving 15 bases not matched to a gene. Germline CDR1 and CDR2: MNHEY and SVGEGT. The CDR3 loop spans 14 amino acids. CDR3 residues: CASSPLGQGASKYV. CDR3 bases: TGTGCCAGCAGCCCCCTCGGGCAGGGGGCGTCGAAGTACGTC.

This clonotype was detected only a few times. The CDR3 DNA reads TGTGCCAGCAGCTTGGCGGGGGGCGCCGGGGAGCTGTTTTTT. Residues: CASSLAGGAGELFF. J is TRBJ2-2 and V is TRBV7-2; TRBD2 matches 8 bases. Germline loops: CDR1 SGHTA, CDR2 FQGNSA. There are 14 residues in the CDR3. J gave up 6 bases and V 3 bases, and 3 bases lay outside the gene matches.

The sample holds a few counts of this clonotype. V and J are TRBV29-1 and TRBJ2-1; TRBD2 agrees at 8 bases. Per the germline V gene, CDR1 is SQVTM and CDR2 is ANQGSEA. The CDR3 sequence is 13 residues long. The CDR3 loop is CAAGGPRGDEQFF. Written as DNA, the CDR3 is TGCGCCGCGGGGGGCCCAAGGGGGGATGAGCAGTTCTTC.

The sample holds many counts of this clonotype. The chain combines TRBV7-2 with TRBJ1-2, with a possible D match to TRBD1 (6 bases). Germline-derived CDR1 and CDR2 are SGHTA and FQGNSA. The CDR3 sequence is 16 residues long. With 0 bases removed from V and 4 bases from J, the gap between germline ends came to 15 bases. The CDR3 reads CASSLASTGMAYGYTF. DNA for the CDR3: TGTGCCAGCAGCTTAGCTAGTACAGGGATGGCCTATGGCTACACCTTC.

This clonotype was observed many times. The V and J genes are TRBV30 and TRBJ2-2; D gene ambiguous. Germline CDR1 reads GTSNPN; CDR2 reads SVGIG (reference sequence). The V gene lost 0 bases and the J gene lost 4 bases, with 6 bases spanning the gap. The CDR3 covers 13 residues. Here the CDR3 DNA reads TGTGCCTGGAGTGTAGTAAGCACCGGGGAGCTGTTTTTT. As protein: CAWSVVSTGELFF.

The chain is built from TRBV12-3 or TRBV12-4 and TRBJ1-2, with TRBD1 as a possible D gene (5 bases). Trimming removed 5 bases from V and 6 bases from J, with 13 bases in between. The CDR3 consists of 13 residues. The CDR3 loop is CASSRKGGDGYTF. The CDR3 nucleotides are TGTGCCAGCAGTAGAAAAGGAGGGGATGGCTACACCTTC.

The V call is TRBV20-1, the J call TRBJ1-1; D unresolved. Germline CDR1 DFQATT, CDR2 SNEGSKA (reference sequence). The V gene lost 6 bases and the J gene lost 6 bases, with 17 bases spanning the gap. CDR3 length: 13 residues. The CDR3 reads CSALPRYRSEAFF. The CDR3 DNA reads as TGCAGTGCCCTACCTCGGTATCGGTCTGAAGCTTTCTTT.

The chain is built from TRBV7-9 and TRBJ2-2; possibly TRBD1 or TRBD2 for D (7 bases each). Germline V gene lookup returns CDR1 SEHNR and CDR2 FQNEAQ (reference sequence). CDR3 length: 16 residues. V lost 6 bases to trimming and J lost 6 bases, with 20 bases between them. The CDR3 sequence: CASRIAGQAGAGELFF. The CDR3 bases are TGTGCCAGCAGGATAGCCGGACAGGCGGGAGCCGGGGAGCTGTTTTTT.